The present T cell receptor beta chain was sequenced within a study of beta chain features in type 1 diabetes (dated by TCRdb to the late 2010s). In terms of the full investigation: Patients and healthy donors did not differ in mean age, gender distribution, total cell number or subset yield. A total of 85 million to 140 million sorted cells were examined across all samples, and a strong correlation was observed between cell number per subset and RNA yield. In the study, recently diagnosed type 1 diabetes patients and matched healthy donors were compared on the TCRB repertoires of their sorted circulating CD4+ T cell subsets. Regulatory and stem cell-like memory subsets were isolated from only 8 patients and roughly 8 healthy donors, whereas naive and central memory subsets came from all 28 donors.

General study outcomes and caveats: Shorter templates might be favored by PCR, yet because patient and control samples were amplified and corrected together, any such skew would affect both groups equally. Because cDNA rather than genomic DNA was sequenced, highly expressing activated cells could have been over-represented, although no difference in activation and CD3 levels was found between groups. HLA sub-analyses involved small numbers of individuals, so any influence of HLA type on TCRB rearrangement remained unresolved. Fewer insertions and more nucleotide deletions at VDJ recombination sites were observed in patients with type 1 diabetes, implying thymic rearrangement abnormalities. A moderate but significant shortening of TCRB CDR3 length was observed in type 1 diabetes patients in all four CD4+ subsets. The naive, central memory and regulatory TCRB repertoires appeared to resemble one another more closely among patients than among healthy donors.

This clone was seen only a few times. What this receptor recognizes is not known. Qualities for individual bases were not recorded, and no much larger clone is one base off. The entire isolated RNA was reverse transcribed using the High Capacity cDNA Reverse Transcription Kit, and thus expressed TCRB transcripts were sequenced. Deep immunoSEQ sequencing was applied to naive, central memory and regulatory T cell samples, giving an average of around 3.8 million total reads per sample. Sorted cells were lysed in RLT buffer and RNA was extracted with DNase-treated RNeasy Micro or Mini kits, depending on cell number. Each cell subset was processed separately to prevent cross-contamination, with patient and healthy donor samples processed together. The immunoSEQ multiplex PCR was used to amplify TCRB sequences from cDNA, generating 87-bp fragments that spanned the CDR3 region. Sequencing of the amplicons was done on the Illumina HiSeq platform. Under the source paper's analysis protocol: Synthetic template baselines were used to correct PCR bias computationally, reads within Hamming distance 2 were collapsed, and singletons that could not be merged were discarded. Reads were aligned against IMGT so that V, D and J genes, CDR3 length and insertions or deletions at six rearrangement sites could be assigned. Within each subset, clonotype counts were normalized to the number of sorted cells before true diversity and Gini coefficients were calculated with the tcR R package. The overlap coefficient, calculated on TCRB nucleotide sequences, was used to quantify repertoire sharing. TCRdb carries this immuneACCESS record with in-frame sequences only. Its versions omit some clonotypes, under half of them owing to an unresolved V gene in the studies checked, with the rest unexplained. V and J calls and clone size are those listed in that table; D and trimming were worked out from the DNA. The sample table shows nearly 350,000 clones, and 9.3% are seen once. Clones ranked in the top ten supply roughly 1% of the sample.

A single peripheral blood draw of approximately 100 mL on average was collected from each donor into heparinised tubes. Using a panel that included CD45RO, CCR7, CD25, CD127, CD95 and CD27, naive, central memory, regulatory and stem cell-like memory CD4+ T cells were sorted on a BD FACSAria II. All sorted populations exceeded 95% purity. PBMCs were separated immediately by Lymphoprep density gradient centrifugation and were stained directly, without being cultured. Samples were stained and sorted in pairs, with one healthy donor and one patient per experiment, so that batch effects were minimized. Including cysteine and phenylalanine, the CDR3 has 15 amino acids. The CDR3 DNA has 45 bases and is translated from base 1. CDR1 and CDR2, looked up from the germline V gene, are SGHTA and FQGNSA. Trimming at the junction amounts to 1 base on V and 4 bases on J, and the germline ends lie 14 bases apart.

This chain is built from TRBV7-2 and TRBJ2-7, with the identity of the D gene unclear. Material: central memory CD4+ T cells from blood. The receptor was isolated from a man younger than 45 with type 1 diabetes. The DNA sequence is TGTGCCAGCAGCTTAGTCCCCGCCGACGGTTACGAGCAGTACTTC. It translates to CASSLVPADGYEQYF.